One and the same sample provided the 6 T cell receptor beta chains below, sequenced in a study of CD8+ T cells in alopecia areata. Following RNA extraction, reverse transcription yielded cDNA that acted as the sequencing template. The assay was immunoSEQ multiplex PCR, and TCRdb's table has in-frame clones only and misses some. The profile shows 95,000 to 110,000 clones, 45% to 60% of them singletons. Input material: CD4+ T cells sorted from blood. Every receptor here comes from a human donor in good health.

The V and J genes are TRBV7-2 and TRBJ2-1; 11 bases are shared with TRBD2. The V segment lost 1 base and the J segment 4 bases; nucleotides outside the gene matches: 3. Per germline, CDR1 SGHTA and CDR2 FQGNSA. This CDR3 contains 16 residues. The CDR3 DNA follows: TGTGCCAGCAGCTTAGACGCTAGCGGGGGGTACAATGAGCAGTTCTTC. Its translation: CASSLDASGGYNEQFF. Using reference TRBV7-2 and TRBJ2-1 for the parts outside the CDR3, the full variable domain is GAGVSQSPSNKVTEKGKDVELRCDPISGHTALYWYRQSLGQGLEFLIYFQGNSAPDKSGLPSDRFSAERTGGSVSTLTIQRTQQEDSAVYLCASSLDASGGYNEQFFGPGTRLTVL.

V and J are TRBV7-9 and TRBJ1-5; a weak D match, TRBD1 (5 bases). V lost 1 base to trimming and J lost 6 bases, with 10 bases between them. The CDR3 covers 14 residues. Looked up from germline, CDR1 is SEHNR and CDR2 is FQNEAQ (reference sequence). The CDR3 sequence is CASSLERGGQPQHF. The CDR3 region has the DNA TGTGCCAGCAGCTTAGAAAGGGGTGGTCAGCCCCAGCATTTT.

The chain couples TRBV15 to TRBJ1-1; D is ambiguous. CDR3 length equals 14 residues. The germline V and J ends were trimmed by 0 bases and 5 bases, with 10 bases remaining between them. Germline lookup yields CDR1 LNHNV and CDR2 YYDKDF (reference sequence). CDR3 nucleotide sequence: TGTGCCACCAGCAGAGACCAGGTTGGTACTGAAGCTTTCTTT. Translated: CATSRDQVGTEAFF.

This chain connects TRBV11-2 to TRBJ2-1, with D possibly matching TRBD1 (5 bases). The CDR3 totals 13 residues. V lost 5 bases, J lost 4 bases, and 9 bases lay in between. CDR1 and CDR2 from the germline V gene are SGHAT and FQNNGV. The CDR3 is CASSAQEYNEQFF. Here the CDR3 DNA reads TGTGCCAGCAGCGCACAGGAGTACAATGAGCAGTTCTTC. Full variable domain (remainder filled in from reference TRBV11-2 and TRBJ2-1): EAGVAQSPRYKIIEKRQSVAFWCNPISGHATLYWYQQILGQGPKLLIQFQNNGVVDDSQLPKDRFSAERLKGVDSTLKIQPAKLEDSAVYLCASSAQEYNEQFFGPGTRLTVL.

The chain employs TRBV30 and TRBJ1-5, with 7 bases matching TRBD1. The trim removed 2 bases at V and 0 bases at J, leaving 4 bases unmatched. Per the germline V gene, CDR1 is GTSNPN and CDR2 is SVGIG (reference sequence). The CDR3 has 15 residues. CDR3 DNA sequence: TGTGCCTGGAGTCAACAGGGGTATAGCAATCAGCCCCAGCATTTT. Encoded protein: CAWSQQGYSNQPQHF.

This rearrangement joins TRBV27 to TRBJ1-1; 9 bases fit TRBD1. Trimming cost V 6 bases and J 0 bases; bases outside gene matches: 11. The CDR3 runs 17 residues. Germline V gene lookup returns CDR1 MNHEY and CDR2 SMNVEV (reference sequence). CDR3 sequence: CASRSGGTGTVNTEAFF. The CDR3 bases are TGTGCCAGCAGGAGCGGGGGGACAGGGACTGTGAACACTGAAGCTTTCTTT.